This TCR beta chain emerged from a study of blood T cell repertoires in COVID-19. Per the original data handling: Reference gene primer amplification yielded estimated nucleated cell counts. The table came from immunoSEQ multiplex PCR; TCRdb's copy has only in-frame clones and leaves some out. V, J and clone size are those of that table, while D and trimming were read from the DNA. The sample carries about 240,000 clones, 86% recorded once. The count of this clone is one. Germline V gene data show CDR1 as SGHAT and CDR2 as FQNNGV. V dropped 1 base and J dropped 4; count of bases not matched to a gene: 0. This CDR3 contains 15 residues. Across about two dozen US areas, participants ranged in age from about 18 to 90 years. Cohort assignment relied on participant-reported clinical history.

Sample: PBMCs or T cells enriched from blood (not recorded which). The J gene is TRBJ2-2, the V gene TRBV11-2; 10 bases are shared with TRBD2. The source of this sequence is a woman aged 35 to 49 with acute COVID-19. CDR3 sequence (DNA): TGTGCCAGCAGCTTAGGGACTAGCGGCACCGGGGAGCTGTTTTTT. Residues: CASSLGTSGTGELFF.